Shown below are 23 T cell receptor beta chains from a single sample sequenced in a study of vaccination and CD4 T cells after COVID-19. Sequenced with the Oncomine TCR Beta short-read assay was DNA taken from cultured CD4+ T cells. TCRdb itself ran the PCR reads through MiXCR, one entry per CDR3 protein. Of 6,000 or so distinct CDR3 sequences detected, around 50% appear once; the ten largest clones hold roughly a third. Treatment specified: roughly ten-day PBMC culture with coronavirus spike peptide pools or control peptides (ViraFEST assay). The antigens for these receptors are not known. The specimen was CD4+ T cells from blood, cultured in vitro. The receptor source for this set is a human donor who had recovered from COVID-19.

Only a few counts were recorded for this clonotype. This chain joins TRBV20-1 and TRBJ2-3; 11 nucleotides line up with TRBD2. Unmatched junction bases numbered 7, after V lost 4 bases and J lost 4 bases. CDR3 length: 15 amino acids. CDR1 is DFQATT, CDR2 SNEGSKA, per germline (reference sequence). In DNA, the CDR3 is TGCAGTGCTACCAATAGCGGGGGGGCCTCAGATACGCAGTATTTT. Its protein product is CSATNSGGASDTQYF.

Sample share makes this clonotype large. This chain connects TRBV20-1 to TRBJ1-2; D may be TRBD1 (6 bases). The CDR3 runs to 15 residues. CDR1 and CDR2 (germline): DFQATT, SNEGSKA (reference sequence). V was pared by 0 bases and J by 3 bases, with 14 bases between. The CDR3 DNA sequence: TGCAGTGCTAGAGATTTGGCAGGGGTACACTATGGCTACACCTTC. Translating gives CSARDLAGVHYGYTF.

The J gene is TRBJ2-3, the V gene TRBV7-3; 7 nucleotides agree with TRBD2. V lost 8 bases to trimming and J lost 4 bases; unmatched junction nucleotides: 9. The CDR3 contains 14 residues. Germline-derived CDR1 and CDR2 are SGHTA and FQGTGA. The CDR3 protein is CASGRGSEADTQYF. Written as DNA, the CDR3 is TGTGCCAGCGGTCGCGGGAGTGAGGCAGATACGCAGTATTTT.

This clonotype appeared a few times. The chain is built from TRBV27 and TRBJ2-7; D gene uncertain. This CDR3 region has 14 residues. Trimming left V 5 bases short and J 2 bases short, with 13 bases between. Germline-derived CDR1 and CDR2 are MNHEY and SMNVEV (reference sequence). The CDR3 DNA sequence: TGTGCCAGCAGTACCCATGACGGAACCTACGAGCAGTACTTC. Its protein is CASSTHDGTYEQYF.

The chain links TRBV5-1 to TRBJ2-7; TRBD2 might be the D (5 bases). V lost 4 bases and J 4 bases, leaving 18 bases between the germline ends. This CDR3 comprises 15 residues. Germline V CDR1 and CDR2: SGHRS, YFSETQ. The CDR3 DNA sequence: TGCGCCAGCAGCAGAGACCAGGTAGGGAGATACGAGCAGTACTTC. Translating gives CASSRDQVGRYEQYF.

In its sample, this clonotype was seen once. V gene TRBV5-6 combines with J gene TRBJ1-2; no clear D. The CDR3 has 15 residues. V was clipped by 0 bases and J by 6 bases, with 15 bases between them. Germline lookup yields CDR1 SGHDT and CDR2 YYEEEE. The CDR3 loop is CASSLAGQKINGYTF. CDR3 DNA: TGTGCCAGCAGCTTGGCCGGCCAGAAAATCAATGGCTACACCTTC.

The chain couples TRBV3-1 to TRBJ2-2; D unclear. CDR1 and CDR2 from the germline V gene are LGHDT and YNNKEL (reference sequence). The CDR3 is 15 amino acids. V was cut by 1 base and J by 3 bases, with 9 bases left in between. The DNA of the CDR3 is TGTGCCAGCAGCCAAGTAGGATCCTACACCGGGGAGCTGTTTTTT. The encoded protein is CASSQVGSYTGELFF.

About this clonotype: The DNA is left out, because the CDR3 cannot be placed on it with certainty; the CDR3 is given as TCRdb lists it. V and J are TRBV7-5 and TRBJ1-2. TRBV7-5 constitutes a pseudogene. Both ends counted, the CDR3 spans 19 residues. The CDR3 region is CISVPEAYVYNEGGGGYTF.

This clonotype is classed as large. The chain recombines TRBV4-1 with TRBJ2-7; D remains ambiguous. The CDR3 runs to 16 residues. V lost 0 bases and J lost 0, with 12 bases in between. Germline CDR1 reads MGHRA; CDR2 reads YSYEKL. In DNA form, the CDR3 reads TGCGCCAGCAGCCAAGATCCCGGGTCTGGCTCCTACGAGCAGTACTTC. Protein: CASSQDPGSGSYEQYF.

This chain joins TRBV2 and TRBJ1-2; the D is unclear. The V end lost 3 bases, the J end lost 7 bases, and 9 bases lay between the germline ends. Germline values: CDR1 SNHLY, CDR2 FYNNEI. The length of the CDR3 is 12 residues. Here the CDR3 reads CASSEGWGGYTF. The CDR3 nucleotides read TGTGCCAGCAGTGAGGGATGGGGTGGCTACACCTTC.

This chain connects TRBV12-3 or TRBV12-4 to TRBJ2-5, with D possibly being TRBD1 (6 bases). The CDR3 is made up of 15 amino acids. Trimming took 4 bases from V and 5 from J, leaving 17 bases between them. CDR3 in DNA: TGTGCCAGCAGTTCCCGATTGGACAGTATCGAGACCCAGTACTTC. Its translation is CASSSRLDSIETQYF.

In nucleotides, the CDR3 is TGTGCCAGCAGCCAAGGACGACAGGGGGGTTATAATTCACCCCTCCACTTT. It encodes CASSQGRQGGYNSPLHF. V gene TRBV4-2 combines with J gene TRBJ1-6; TRBD1 agrees at 9 bases. This CDR3 region has 17 residues. The V gene end was trimmed by 1 base and the J gene end by 4 bases; junction bases not matched to a gene: 5. Germline CDR1 LGHNA, CDR2 YNFKEQ.

This clonotype was recorded a few times. The chain joins TRBV20-1 to TRBJ2-3, with 10 bases lining up with TRBD2. The junction had 13 bases not matched to a gene; V was cut back by 6 bases and J by 1 base. The CDR3 sequence is 17 residues long. Per the germline V gene, CDR1 is DFQATT and CDR2 is SNEGSKA (reference sequence). CDR3 protein: CSANGLAAGWGTDTQYF. The CDR3 DNA sequence: TGCAGTGCCAATGGACTAGCGGCGGGGTGGGGCACAGATACGCAGTATTTT.

The chain is built from TRBV19 and TRBJ2-3; D may be TRBD2 (6 bases). Germline assignment: CDR1 LNHDA and CDR2 SQIVND (reference sequence). There are 15 residues in the CDR3. The V end lost 6 bases, the J end lost 4 bases, and 17 bases lay between the germline ends. CDR3 sequence reads: CASRRPGSPADTQYF. CDR3 coding DNA: TGTGCCAGTAGGCGTCCCGGGAGTCCGGCAGATACGCAGTATTTT.

The chain recombines TRBV19 with TRBJ2-2; D gene ambiguous. Germline values: CDR1 LNHDA, CDR2 SQIVND (reference sequence). V was trimmed by 7 bases and J by 6 bases, leaving 9 bases between them. There are 12 residues in the CDR3. The CDR3 reads CASTLAPGELFF. The CDR3 DNA reads TGTGCCAGTACCCTTGCGCCCGGGGAGCTGTTTTTT.

This chain joins TRBV11-2 and TRBJ2-1, with no clear D. V lost 0 bases and J lost 6, with 3 bases in between. The CDR3 length is 12 residues. Germline-derived CDR1 and CDR2 are SGHAT and FQNNGV. The chain's CDR3 is CASSLERNEQFF. In DNA form, the CDR3 reads TGTGCCAGCAGCTTAGAACGCAATGAGCAGTTCTTC.

The chain combines TRBV15 with TRBJ1-2, with 11 bases lining up with TRBD1. The germline CDR1 and CDR2 sequences are LNHNV and YYDKDF (reference sequence). This CDR3 comprises 15 residues. Trimming removed 5 bases from V and 5 bases from J; junction bases left unmatched: 7. CDR3 sequence: CATSAQRDRGYGYTF. The CDR3 nucleotides read TGTGCCACCAGCGCCCAGCGGGACAGGGGGTATGGCTACACCTTC.

This rearrangement joins TRBV7-2 to TRBJ1-2; no reliable D call. This CDR3 spans 14 amino acids. Germline CDR1 SGHTA, CDR2 FQGNSA. V lost 1 base and J lost 5, with 11 bases in between. In DNA form, the CDR3 reads TGTGCCAGCAGCTTAGATAGGGTTTCGTATGGCTACACCTTC. The encoded protein is CASSLDRVSYGYTF.

This chain links TRBV10-3 with TRBJ1-3; no definite D call. The CDR3 is 13 residues long. The V gene's germline CDR1 is ENHRY and CDR2 SYGVKD. V shed 6 bases and J shed 0 bases, with 6 bases lying between them. The CDR3 loop reads CAIRDSSGNTIYF. DNA for the CDR3: TGTGCCATCAGGGATAGCTCTGGAAACACCATATATTTT.

The V gene is TRBV7-2, the J gene TRBJ2-6; D is possibly TRBD1 (6 bases). V was cut by 8 bases and J by 1 base, with 12 bases left in between. The CDR3 is 15 amino acids. Germline V gene data show CDR1 as SGHTA and CDR2 as FQGNSA. The CDR3 bases are TGTGCCAGCGGGGGCAGGTCTTCTGGGGCCAACGTCCTGACTTTC. This translates into CASGGRSSGANVLTF.

The chain couples TRBV19 to TRBJ1-1; D gene ambiguous. The CDR3 sequence is 13 residues long. CDR1 is LNHDA and CDR2 is SQIVND in the germline V gene (reference sequence). The V gene lost 1 base and the J gene lost 7 bases, with 10 bases spanning the gap. This chain's CDR3 is CASSIGWPNEAFF. In DNA, the CDR3 is TGTGCCAGTAGTATAGGTTGGCCGAATGAAGCTTTCTTT.

The chain joins TRBV7-2 to TRBJ2-1, with 9 nucleotides matching TRBD2. CDR1 and CDR2 (germline): SGHTA, FQGNSA. J gave up 4 bases and V 2 bases, and 3 bases lay outside the gene matches. The CDR3 has 15 residues. The CDR3 sequence: CASSLSLAGYNEQFF. CDR3 nucleotide sequence: TGTGCCAGCAGCTTATCGCTAGCGGGGTACAATGAGCAGTTCTTC.

This chain links TRBV7-9 with TRBJ2-5, with TRBD2 identical over 8 bases. This CDR3 region has 18 residues. Per germline, CDR1 SEHNR and CDR2 FQNEAQ (reference sequence). V lost 1 base, J lost 1 base, and 11 bases stayed unmatched. CDR3 sequence (DNA): TGTGCCAGCAGCTTAGGGCGGTCGGGCGGGGGGAGCCAAGAGACCCAGTACTTC. Translation: CASSLGRSGGGSQETQYF.